These 21 T cell receptor beta chains came from one sample sequenced in a study of T cell responses to AZD1222 COVID-19 vaccine. TCRdb keeps only in-frame clones here, not all; method: immunoSEQ multiplex PCR. The data contain some 100,000 clones, around 86% of them singletons. The specimen comprised peripheral blood, sampled on day 0 of AZD1222 vaccination. The receptors stem from an adult in good health.

The chain couples TRBV7-2 to TRBJ2-3, with D uncertain. CDR1 is SGHTA and CDR2 is FQGNSA in the germline V gene. The V gene lost 3 bases and the J gene lost 4 bases, with 8 bases spanning the gap. CDR3 length: 13 amino acids. As DNA, the CDR3 is TGTGCCAGCAGCTTGGCAAGCGCAGATACGCAGTATTTT. Translating gives CASSLASADTQYF.

The J gene is TRBJ2-2, the V gene TRBV28; TRBD2 agrees at 10 bases. Germline loops: CDR1 MDHEN, CDR2 SYDVKM. The CDR3 length is 17 residues. With 3 bases clipped from V and 3 bases from J, the junction kept 7 bases outside the gene matches. The CDR3 spells CASSFRLAGADTGELFF. CDR3 nucleotides: TGTGCCAGCAGTTTTAGGCTAGCGGGAGCGGACACCGGGGAGCTGTTTTTT.

The V call is TRBV4-1, the J call TRBJ1-2; TRBD1 matches 8 bases. Germline-derived CDR1 and CDR2 are MGHRA and YSYEKL. This CDR3 spans 17 amino acids. The ends lost 0 bases at V and 4 bases at J; junction bases unmatched: 10. The CDR3 nucleotides are TGCGCCAGCAGCCAAGATGGACAGGGAGGGAAGGTCTATGGCTACACCTTC. This encodes CASSQDGQGGKVYGYTF.

The chain carries TRBV7-3 and TRBJ1-3; 8 bases map to TRBD1. Unmatched junction bases numbered 9, after V lost 5 bases and J lost 0 bases. This CDR3 is 17 amino acids long. The germline V gene has CDR1 SGHTA and CDR2 FQGTGA. The DNA of the CDR3 is TGTGCCAGCAGCCCTAGGACAGGGTTGGGCTCTGGAAACACCATATATTTT. Translating it yields CASSPRTGLGSGNTIYF.

This rearrangement joins TRBV5-1 to TRBJ2-3; no firm D call. This CDR3 has 15 amino acids. Germline V gene data show CDR1 as SGHRS and CDR2 as YFSETQ. Trimming removed 4 bases from V and 2 bases from J, with 14 bases in between. CDR3 amino acids: CASSRAGQATDTQYF. The DNA for the CDR3 is TGCGCCAGCAGCCGGGCTGGGCAAGCCACAGATACGCAGTATTTT.

The chain couples TRBV5-5 to TRBJ2-6; weak D call: TRBD2 (5 bases). Germline-derived CDR1 and CDR2 are SGHKS and YYEKEE (reference sequence). Trimming left V 2 bases short and J 4 bases short, with 13 bases between. The CDR3 consists of 16 residues. CDR3 sequence (DNA): TGTGCCAGCAGCTTTTCTCCCCCGGGGGGGGCCAACGTCCTGACTTTC. Protein sequence: CASSFSPPGGANVLTF. The full variable domain, rest sourced from reference TRBV5-5 and TRBJ2-6, is DAGVTQSPTHLIKTRGQQVTLRCSPISGHKSVSWYQQVLGQGPQFIFQYYEKEERGRGNFPDRFSARQFPNYSSELNVNALLLGDSALYLCASSFSPPGGANVLTFGAGSRLTVL.

This clone was seen only once. The gene calls are TRBV21-1 and TRBJ2-3; the D call in the table, TRBD2, was not verified against the DNA. TRBV21-1 is reported as a pseudogene. CDR3 length: 16 residues. CDR3 bases: TGTGCCAGCAGCAATTGTACGACGGAGAGGGCAGATACGCAGTATTTT. It is translated as CASSNCTTERADTQYF.

The V call is TRBV18, the J call TRBJ2-7, with no clear D. CDR3 length equals 14 residues. Germline V CDR1 and CDR2: KGHSH, LQKENI. Trimming took 3 bases from V and 2 from J, leaving 11 bases between them. The CDR3 loop reads CASSPNLDTYEQYF. DNA for the CDR3: TGTGCCAGCTCACCGAATCTAGACACCTACGAGCAGTACTTC.

The chain uses TRBV19 and TRBJ1-2, with 11 bases lining up with TRBD1. Germline-derived CDR1 and CDR2 are LNHDA and SQIVND (reference sequence). After removal of 0 bases from V and 2 bases from J, the junction contained 5 bases not matched to a gene. The CDR3 contains 17 residues. CDR3 sequence (DNA): TGTGCCAGTAGTATAGAGGGACAGGGGGATGCGAACTATGGCTACACCTTC. Its translation: CASSIEGQGDANYGYTF.

This clone was counted only a few times. The gene calls are TRBV14 and TRBJ1-1; D remains ambiguous. The V end lost 0 bases, the J end lost 9 bases, and 8 bases lay between the germline ends. Germline-derived CDR1 and CDR2 are SGHDN and FVKESK. CDR3 size: 12 residues. CDR3 nucleotides: TGTGCCAGCAGCCAAGATCGGACGAAAGCTTTCTTT. Amino acids: CASSQDRTKAFF.

This sequence joins TRBV10-2 and TRBJ1-4, with no clear D. V was cut by 6 bases and J by 7 bases, with 9 bases left in between. The CDR3 runs 12 residues. Germline values: CDR1 WSHSY, CDR2 SAAADI. The CDR3 loop is CASSGVGEKLFF. Written as DNA, the CDR3 is TGCGCCAGCAGCGGTGTGGGTGAAAAACTGTTTTTT.

The chain has TRBV9 and TRBJ2-1; 11 positions match TRBD2. V lost 4 bases and J lost 4; bases outside the gene matches: 7. From germline, CDR1 is SGDLS and CDR2 YYNGEE. The CDR3 is 16 residues long. The CDR3 coding sequence is TGTGCCAGCAGCCGTCCCGGGACTAGCGGTTACAATGAGCAGTTCTTC. It encodes CASSRPGTSGYNEQFF.

This chain joins TRBV4-1 and TRBJ1-1; the D is unclear. Trimming took off 4 bases at V and 5 bases at J, with 5 bases between the two ends. Germline-derived CDR1 and CDR2 are MGHRA and YSYEKL. The CDR3 extends over 11 amino acids. The chain's CDR3 is CASSRRTEAFF. For the CDR3, the DNA is TGCGCCAGCAGCCGGAGGACTGAAGCTTTCTTT.

This clone was observed a few times. The chain couples TRBV5-4 to TRBJ1-3; D remains unclear. CDR1 SGHNT and CDR2 YYREEE come from the germline V gene (reference sequence). The CDR3 totals 18 residues. Trimming took 3 bases from V and 5 from J, leaving 24 bases between them. CDR3 in DNA: TGTGCCAGCAGCTCCGAGGGTATTCAGCCGCGCCTGAGAAACACCATATATTTT. It translates to CASSSEGIQPRLRNTIYF.

The chain carries TRBV11-2 and TRBJ2-7, with a weak D call TRBD1 (5 bases). Trimming left V 5 bases short and J 3 bases short, with 17 bases between. The CDR3 totals 15 residues. CDR1 and CDR2 (germline): SGHAT, FQNNGV. The CDR3 coding sequence is TGTGCCAGCAGCACCAGACACTTCAGGGACTACGAGCAGTACTTC. Amino acids: CASSTRHFRDYEQYF.

The chain is built from TRBV7-2 and TRBJ2-5; D is unresolved. Trimming cost V 5 bases and J 5 bases, with 18 bases left between them. Germline V CDR1 and CDR2: SGHTA, FQGNSA. CDR3 length: 15 amino acids. CDR3 sequence: CASSPDRSMSETQYF. The DNA of the CDR3 is TGTGCCAGCAGCCCTGATAGGTCGATGTCGGAGACCCAGTACTTC.

V is TRBV18 and J is TRBJ2-3; D is possibly TRBD1 (5 bases). Germline V CDR1 and CDR2: KGHSH, LQKENI. V lost 4 bases, J lost 1 base, and 12 bases lay in between. The CDR3 is 15 residues long. CDR3 coding DNA: TGTGCCAGCTCACGAACAGGAGTTGGCACAGATACGCAGTATTTT. Amino acids: CASSRTGVGTDTQYF.

This chain's CDR3 is CASSASGQGYGYTF. The CDR3 nucleotides read TGCGCCAGCAGCGCTTCGGGACAGGGGTATGGCTACACCTTC. This chain links TRBV5-1 with TRBJ1-2; 10 nucleotides line up with TRBD1. The CDR3 is 14 amino acids. Germline trimming cut 4 bases from V and 5 bases from J; bases unmatched to any gene: 5. The germline gives CDR1 SGHRS, CDR2 YFSETQ.

This clone was observed once. The chain employs TRBV29-1 and TRBJ2-5; 7 bases line up with TRBD1. V lost 7 bases and J lost 6; bases outside the gene matches: 11. Looked up from germline, CDR1 is SQVTM and CDR2 is ANQGSEA. The CDR3 loop spans 13 amino acids. CDR3: CSAEGPGGKTQYF. DNA of the CDR3: TGCAGCGCCGAAGGGCCAGGGGGAAAGACCCAGTACTTC. The full variable domain, its missing parts supplied by reference TRBV29-1 and TRBJ2-5, is SAVISQKPSRDICQRGTSLTIQCQVDSQVTMMFWYRQQPGQSLTLIATANQGSEATYESGFVIDKFPISRPNLTFSTLTVSNMSPEDSSIYLCSAEGPGGKTQYFGPGTRLLVL.

The chain carries TRBV7-2 and TRBJ2-7; 15 nucleotides match TRBD2. V lost 3 bases, J lost 2 bases, and 11 bases stayed unmatched. The CDR3 consists of 19 residues. Germline CDR1 reads SGHTA; CDR2 reads FQGNSA. CDR3 in amino acids: CASSFLRTSGRAAAYEQYF. The CDR3 nucleotides are TGTGCCAGCAGCTTCCTCCGGACTAGCGGGAGGGCCGCCGCCTACGAGCAGTACTTC.

V gene TRBV18 combines with J gene TRBJ2-2; D gene uncertain. The ends were cut back, 4 bases at V and 1 base at J, with 7 bases in the middle. From germline, CDR1 is KGHSH and CDR2 LQKENI. The CDR3 contains 14 residues. This CDR3 is CASSRLENTGELFF. Here the CDR3 DNA reads TGTGCCAGCTCACGCCTCGAGAACACCGGGGAGCTGTTTTTT.